This is a list of T cell receptor beta chains from one sample in a study of T cell responses to AZD1222 COVID-19 vaccine. Produced via immunoSEQ multiplex PCR; TCRdb's table is partial and in-frame only. There are 100,000 to 150,000 clones in the sample; around 90% occur only once, and around 4.5% lies in the top ten. The source was peripheral blood, collected on day 0 of MenACWY control vaccination. These receptors all stem from an adult in good health. CDR3s include the opening cysteine and the closing phenylalanine or tryptophan. The D gene is left open where the match is weak. Some rows mark clone size as missing; the rest say once, few, many or name a class of expanded clone.

D,J,size,V,DNA,CDR3
-,TRBJ1-1,-,TRBV28,TGTGCCAGCAGCTTGGACAGTCAAGCTTTCTTT,CASSLDSQAFF
-,TRBJ2-7,-,TRBV28,TGTGCCAGCAGTTTGGAGGGGTACGAGCAGTACTTC,CASSLEGYEQYF
-,TRBJ2-1,-,TRBV5-1,TGCGCCAGCAGCCTGACAGAATTCTCCTACAATGAGCAGTTCTTC,CASSLTEFSYNEQFF
-,TRBJ2-7,-,TRBV6-1,TGTGCCAGCAGTGAAATGACAACCTACGAGCAGTACTTC,CASSEMTTYEQYF
-,TRBJ2-1,-,TRBV2,TGTGCCAGCAGCCCTCGGGGTAAGGAGCAGTTCTTC,CASSPRGKEQFF
-,TRBJ2-1,-,TRBV27,TGTGCCAGCCGTTACGGAAGATACAATGAGCAGTTCTTC,CASRYGRYNEQFF
-,TRBJ2-2,-,TRBV28,TGTGCCAGCATTTCTTCGGGCACCGGGGAGCTGTTTTTT,CASISSGTGELFF
TRBD2,TRBJ2-5,-,TRBV7-6,TGTGCCAGCAGCTTATATGGGGGGACTAGCGGGCGGCAAGAGACCCAGTACTTC,CASSLYGGTSGRQETQYF
-,TRBJ2-5,-,TRBV6-4,TGTGCCAGCAGTGCGATCAGAGGGGGGAGGGGGCACAGAGAGACCCAGTACTTC,CASSAIRGGRGHRETQYF
-,TRBJ1-6,-,TRBV6-4,TGTGCCAGCAGATACAGGGCAGGTAATTCACCCCTCCACTTT,CASRYRAGNSPLHF
-,TRBJ2-2,once,TRBV18,TGTGCCAGCTCACCACGCCCTGGGAACGCCGGGGAGCTGTTTTTT,CASSPRPGNAGELFF
-,TRBJ1-2,-,TRBV5-1,TGCGCCAGCAGCCGCGTCCCATCCGGATTCGACTATGGCTACACCTTC,CASSRVPSGFDYGYTF
-,TRBJ1-2,-,TRBV18,TGTGCCAGCTCACCCCTTGGGCCCGGGGGCTACACCTTC,CASSPLGPGGYTF
-,TRBJ2-5,-,TRBV19,TGTGCCAGTAGTATAGGGGGCTGGGAGACCCAGTACTTC,CASSIGGWETQYF
-,TRBJ1-1,-,TRBV12-3/TRBV12-4,TGTGCCAGCAGCAAAGCCTGGGAAACTGAAGCTTTCTTT,CASSKAWETEAFF
TRBD1,TRBJ1-2,few,TRBV10-1,TGCGCCAGCAGTGAAGTAGGTGCCAGGGGGCTTCATTATGGCTACACCTTC,CASSEVGARGLHYGYTF
-,TRBJ1-4,-,TRBV9,TGTGCCAGCAGCGTTACAGTGGGCGAAAAACTGTTTTTT,CASSVTVGEKLFF
-,TRBJ1-3,-,TRBV11-2,TGTGCCAGCAGCCCTGCCTCTGGAAACACCATATATTTT,CASSPASGNTIYF
-,TRBJ2-5,once,TRBV29-1,TGCAGCGTTGATTCCTGGGGGATTCAAGAGACCCAGTACTTC,CSVDSWGIQETQYF
TRBD1,TRBJ1-6,-,TRBV2,TGTGCCAGCAGGAGAATAGGACAGGGAGTATATTCACCCCTCCACTTT,CASRRIGQGVYSPLHF
-,TRBJ1-3,-,TRBV7-6,TGTGCCAGCAGCCCTTTCCCTGGAAACACCATATATTTT,CASSPFPGNTIYF
-,TRBJ2-4,-,TRBV7-2,TGTGCCAGCAGTCGACCGGGGTGGGCCATTCAGTACTTC,CASSRPGWAIQYF
TRBD1,TRBJ2-5,-,TRBV7-2,TGTGCCAGCAGTTCCACAGGGGGTGGGGAGACCCAGTACTTC,CASSSTGGGETQYF
-,TRBJ2-6,-,TRBV19,TGTGCCAGTAAAGGGGGAGCTGGGGCCAACGTCCTGACTTTC,CASKGGAGANVLTF
-,TRBJ1-5,-,TRBV19,TGTGCCAGTGGCGGCGGCTATAGCAATCAGCCCCAGCATTTT,CASGGGYSNQPQHF
TRBD1,TRBJ1-2,-,TRBV14,TGTGCCAGCAGCCAATTCACGACAGGGGGCTATGGCTACACCTTC,CASSQFTTGGYGYTF
-,TRBJ2-1,-,TRBV4-3,TGCGCCAGCAGCCAAGATAGAGCCGGATTGAGCTCCTACAATGAGCAGTTCTTC,CASSQDRAGLSSYNEQFF
TRBD2,TRBJ2-5,-,TRBV4-1,TGCGCCAGCAGCCAAGACGGGGCAGGCGGGGGAGAGACCCAGTACTTC,CASSQDGAGGGETQYF
-,TRBJ1-1,-,TRBV11-2,TGTGCCAGCAGCTTAGACAGGGATAGCACTGAAGCTTTCTTT,CASSLDRDSTEAFF
TRBD1,TRBJ2-5,-,TRBV7-8,TGTGCCAGCAGCACAGGACAGGGGGCGGGGGAGACCCAGTACTTC,CASSTGQGAGETQYF
TRBD2,TRBJ2-3,-,TRBV15,TGTGCCACCAGCAGCCTAGCGGGAGATGGCACAGATACGCAGTATTTT,CATSSLAGDGTDTQYF
-,TRBJ1-5,-,TRBV4-3,TGCGCCAGCAGCCACGCCTTGCTAGACGGGGTCAATCAGCCCCAGCATTTT,CASSHALLDGVNQPQHF